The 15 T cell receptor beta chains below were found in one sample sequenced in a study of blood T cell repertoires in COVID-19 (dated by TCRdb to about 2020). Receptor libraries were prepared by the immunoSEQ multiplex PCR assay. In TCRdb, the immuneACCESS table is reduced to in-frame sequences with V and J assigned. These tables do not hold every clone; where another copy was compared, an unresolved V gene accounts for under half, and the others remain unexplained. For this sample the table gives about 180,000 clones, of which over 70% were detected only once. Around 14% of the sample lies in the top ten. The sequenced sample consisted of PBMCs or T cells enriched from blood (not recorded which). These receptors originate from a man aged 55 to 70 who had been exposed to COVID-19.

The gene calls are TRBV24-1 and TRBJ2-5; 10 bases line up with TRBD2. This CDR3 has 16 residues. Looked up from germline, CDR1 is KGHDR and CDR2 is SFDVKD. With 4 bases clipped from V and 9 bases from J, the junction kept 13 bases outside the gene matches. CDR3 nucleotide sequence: TGTGCCACCAGTGACTCTGGGACTAGCGCCACCAGGGCCCAGTACTTC. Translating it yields CATSDSGTSATRAQYF.

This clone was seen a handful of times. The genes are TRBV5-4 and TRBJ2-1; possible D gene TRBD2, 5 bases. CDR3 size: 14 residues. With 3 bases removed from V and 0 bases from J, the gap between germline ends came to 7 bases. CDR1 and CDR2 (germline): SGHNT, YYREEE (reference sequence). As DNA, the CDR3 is TGTGCCAGCAGCTCCCGGGGCTCCTACAATGAGCAGTTCTTC. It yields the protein CASSSRGSYNEQFF.

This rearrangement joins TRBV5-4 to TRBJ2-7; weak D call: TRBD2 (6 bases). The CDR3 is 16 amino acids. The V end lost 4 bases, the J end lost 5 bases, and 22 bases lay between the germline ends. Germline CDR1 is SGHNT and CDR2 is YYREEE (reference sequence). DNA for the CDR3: TGTGCCAGCAGCCGCCCAGGAGGGACCACGAGTGACGAGCAGTACTTC. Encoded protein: CASSRPGGTTSDEQYF.

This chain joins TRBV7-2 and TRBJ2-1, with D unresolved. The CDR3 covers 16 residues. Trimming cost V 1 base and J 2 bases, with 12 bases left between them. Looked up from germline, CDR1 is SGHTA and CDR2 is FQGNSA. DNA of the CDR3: TGTGCCAGCAGCTTAGGTGGCGAGGCAGCCTACAATGAGCAGTTCTTC. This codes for CASSLGGEAAYNEQFF.

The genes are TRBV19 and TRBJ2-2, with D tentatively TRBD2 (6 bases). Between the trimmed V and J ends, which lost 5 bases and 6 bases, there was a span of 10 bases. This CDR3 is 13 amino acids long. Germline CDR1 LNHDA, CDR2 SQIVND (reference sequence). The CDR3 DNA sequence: TGTGCCAGTAGTCTCCCGGGAGCCGGGGAGCTGTTTTTT. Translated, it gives CASSLPGAGELFF.

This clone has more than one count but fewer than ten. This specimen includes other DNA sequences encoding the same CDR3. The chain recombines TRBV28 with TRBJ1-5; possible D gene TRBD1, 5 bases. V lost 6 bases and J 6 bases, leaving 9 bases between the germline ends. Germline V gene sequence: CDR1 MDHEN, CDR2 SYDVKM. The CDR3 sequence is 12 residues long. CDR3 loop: CASSSGGQPQHF. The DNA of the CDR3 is TGTGCCAGCAGCTCGGGGGGTCAGCCCCAGCATTTT. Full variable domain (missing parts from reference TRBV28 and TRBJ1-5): DVKVTQSSRYLVKRTGEKVFLECVQDMDHENMFWYRQDPGLGLRLIYFSYDVKMKEKGDIPEGYSVSREKKERFSLILESASTNQTSMYLCASSSGGQPQHFGDGTRLSIL.

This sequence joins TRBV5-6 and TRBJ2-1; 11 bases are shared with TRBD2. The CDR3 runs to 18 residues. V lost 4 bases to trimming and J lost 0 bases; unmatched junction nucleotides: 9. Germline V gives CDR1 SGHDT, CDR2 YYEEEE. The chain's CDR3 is CASSPGLAGQYSYNEQFF. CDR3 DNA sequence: TGTGCCAGCAGCCCCGGACTAGCGGGCCAATACTCCTACAATGAGCAGTTCTTC.

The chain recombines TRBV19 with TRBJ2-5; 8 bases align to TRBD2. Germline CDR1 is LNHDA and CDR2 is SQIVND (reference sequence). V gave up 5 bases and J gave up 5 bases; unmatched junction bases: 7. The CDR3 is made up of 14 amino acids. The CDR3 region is CASSPSPGGETQYF. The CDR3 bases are TGTGCCAGTAGTCCCTCGCCGGGGGGGGAGACCCAGTACTTC.

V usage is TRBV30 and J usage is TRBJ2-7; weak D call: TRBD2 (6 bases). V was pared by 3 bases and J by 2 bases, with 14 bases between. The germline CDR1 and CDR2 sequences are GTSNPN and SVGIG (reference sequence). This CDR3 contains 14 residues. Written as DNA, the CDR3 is TGTGCCTGGAGCGGAGGGGCCCCCACCTACGAGCAGTACTTC. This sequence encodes CAWSGGAPTYEQYF.

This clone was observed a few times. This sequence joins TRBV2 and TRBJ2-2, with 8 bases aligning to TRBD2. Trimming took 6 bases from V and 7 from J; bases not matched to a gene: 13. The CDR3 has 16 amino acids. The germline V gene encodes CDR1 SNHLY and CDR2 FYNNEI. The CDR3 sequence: CASSAQPPGGNGELFF. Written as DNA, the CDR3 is TGTGCCAGCAGCGCCCAACCTCCGGGGGGGAACGGGGAGCTGTTTTTT.

This CDR3 is CASGLVTGKETQYF. CDR3 coding DNA: TGTGCTAGTGGTTTGGTTACGGGGAAAGAGACCCAGTACTTC. The genes are TRBV12-5 and TRBJ2-5; D might be TRBD2 (5 bases). With 0 bases removed from V and 3 bases from J, the gap between germline ends came to 8 bases. The CDR3 has 14 residues. The V gene's germline CDR1 is LGHNT and CDR2 FRNRAP. Combining the CDR3 with reference TRBV12-5 and TRBJ2-5 gives the whole variable domain DARVTQTPRHKVTEMGQEVTMRCQPILGHNTVFWYRQTMMQGLELLAYFRNRAPLDDSGMPKDRFSAEMPDATLATLKIQPSEPRDSAVYFCASGLVTGKETQYFGPGTRLLVL.

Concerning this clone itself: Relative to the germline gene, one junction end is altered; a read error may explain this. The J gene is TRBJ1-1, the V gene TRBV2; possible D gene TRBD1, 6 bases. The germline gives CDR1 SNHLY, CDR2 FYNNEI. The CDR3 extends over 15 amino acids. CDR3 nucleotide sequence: TGTGCCAGCAGGGAAACAGGGATACTGAACGCTGAAGCTTTCTTT. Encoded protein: CASRETGILNAEAFF.

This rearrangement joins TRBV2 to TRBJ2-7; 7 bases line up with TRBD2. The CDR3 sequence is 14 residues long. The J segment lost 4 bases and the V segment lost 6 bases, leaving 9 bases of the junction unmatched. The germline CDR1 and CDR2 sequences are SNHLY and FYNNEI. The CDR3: CASRSGNVAYEQYF. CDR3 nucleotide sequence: TGTGCCAGCAGGAGCGGGAATGTCGCTTACGAGCAGTACTTC.

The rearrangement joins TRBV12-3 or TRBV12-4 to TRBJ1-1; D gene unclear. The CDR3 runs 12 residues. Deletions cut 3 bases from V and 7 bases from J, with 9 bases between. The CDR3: CASSLFRSEAFF. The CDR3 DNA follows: TGTGCCAGCAGTTTGTTCCGCAGTGAAGCTTTCTTT.

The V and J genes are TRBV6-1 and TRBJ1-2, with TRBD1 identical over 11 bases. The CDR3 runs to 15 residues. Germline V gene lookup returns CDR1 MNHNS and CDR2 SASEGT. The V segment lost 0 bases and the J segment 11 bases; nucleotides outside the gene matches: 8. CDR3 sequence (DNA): TGTGCCAGCAGTGAAGCGCGGACAGGGGGCTATAGATACACCTTC. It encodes CASSEARTGGYRYTF.